This T cell receptor (beta chain) was sequenced during a study of T cell repertoires in cytomegalovirus infection. The overall study: Matching HLA type, along with CMV infection, was indicated by public TCR beta signatures. General study results and limits: The ex vivo response was dominated by HLA-C-restricted CMV-specific TCR beta clonotypes.

This CDR3 is 13 amino acids long. Trimming left V 7 bases short and J 6 bases short, with 13 bases between. The germline V gene encodes CDR1 MDHEN and CDR2 SYDVKM. TCRdb re-called the reads with MiXCR, one entry per CDR3 protein. The table records approximately 1,000,000 distinct CDR3 sequences, approximately 32% of them present only once. This clonotype was observed a few times. Its antigen is currently unknown. The V call is TRBV28, the J call TRBJ1-5; no definite D call. The sample was cultured CD8+ T cells from PBMCs, taken from culture after CMV antigen stimulation. This TCR was sampled from a human donor in good health (CMV status not recorded). Some clones in this sample may be carry-over from other donors' samples. CDR3 DNA sequence: TGTGCCAGCATCAGAGCGGGTGTTCAGCCCCAGCATTTT. Translated: CASIRAGVQPQHF.